These 19 T cell receptor beta chains came from one sample sequenced in a study of T cell changes during pregnancy in multiple sclerosis. The data were produced by immunoSEQ multiplex PCR, yet TCRdb's version contains in-frame clones alone and is incomplete. This table has about 99,000 clones, under 95% appearing once. The source was peripheral blood, collected after pregnancy. The receptors stem from a female donor with multiple sclerosis, enrolled in a pregnancy study.

The chain joins TRBV7-8 to TRBJ2-7; weak D call: TRBD2 (5 bases). Germline V gene sequence: CDR1 SGHVS, CDR2 FQNEAQ. V lost 2 bases to trimming and J lost 7 bases, with 9 bases between them. The CDR3 has 12 amino acids. The DNA for the CDR3 is TGTGCCAGCAGCTTAATACGGGAAGAGCAGTACTTC. Residues: CASSLIREEQYF.

The chain is built from TRBV2 and TRBJ2-1, with 10 bases aligning to TRBD2. The CDR3 runs to 14 residues. The V gene's germline CDR1 is SNHLY and CDR2 FYNNEI. The V gene end was trimmed by 5 bases and the J gene end by 4 bases; junction bases not matched to a gene: 2. CDR3 amino acids: CASSWTSGYNEQFF. The CDR3 nucleotides read TGTGCCAGCAGTTGGACTAGCGGATACAATGAGCAGTTCTTC. Using reference TRBV2 and TRBJ2-1 for the parts outside the CDR3, the full variable domain is EPEVTQTPSHQVTQMGQEVILRCVPISNHLYFYWYRQILGQKVEFLVSFYNNEISEKSEIFDDQFSVERPDGSNFTLKIRSTKLEDSAMYFCASSWTSGYNEQFFGPGTRLTVL.

The V gene is TRBV4-2, the J gene TRBJ1-5, with D maybe TRBD1 (6 bases). The CDR3 runs 17 residues. Deletions cut 1 base from V and 0 bases from J, with 13 bases between. Germline values: CDR1 LGHNA, CDR2 YNFKEQ. CDR3 DNA: TGTGCCAGCAGCCAAGTCAAACAGGGCACTAGCAATCAGCCCCAGCATTTT. Its protein is CASSQVKQGTSNQPQHF.

The chain uses TRBV4-2 and TRBJ2-7; D remains ambiguous. The CDR3 has 14 residues. Looked up from germline, CDR1 is LGHNA and CDR2 is YNFKEQ. Trimming took off 1 base at V and 3 bases at J, with 10 bases between the two ends. Written as DNA, the CDR3 is TGTGCCAGCAGCCAAGGCCCAGGCTTCTACGAGCAGTACTTC. Encoded protein: CASSQGPGFYEQYF.

V gene TRBV11-3 combines with J gene TRBJ2-2; 10 bases are shared with TRBD2. In germline, CDR1 is SGHNT, CDR2 YENEEA. This CDR3 contains 20 residues. J gave up 7 bases and V 2 bases, and 19 bases lay outside the gene matches. CDR3 amino acids: CASSLKTREEAGGHVGELFF. CDR3 DNA sequence: TGTGCCAGCAGCTTAAAGACTCGGGAAGAAGCGGGAGGGCACGTCGGGGAGCTGTTTTTT.

CDR3 DNA: TGTGCCAGTAGCGTTTCATCCGTCTACAGGGGCTCTGGAAACACCATATATTTT. Translated, it gives CASSVSSVYRGSGNTIYF. The V and J genes are TRBV19 and TRBJ1-3; 7 positions agree with TRBD1. Per germline, CDR1 LNHDA and CDR2 SQIVND (reference sequence). Trimming removed 6 bases from V and 0 bases from J; junction bases left unmatched: 14. The CDR3 contains 18 residues.

This clone was detected once. The chain joins TRBV28 to TRBJ2-5; 11 nucleotides agree with TRBD2. The CDR3 length is 15 residues. Germline values: CDR1 MDHEN, CDR2 SYDVKM. The V and J ends lost 5 bases and 2 bases, in that order; junction bases with no gene match: 4. The CDR3 bases are TGTGCCAGCAGTGGGGGGACTAGCGGACAAGAGACCCAGTACTTC. Residues: CASSGGTSGQETQYF. Variable domain in full (rest from reference TRBV28 and TRBJ2-5): DVKVTQSSRYLVKRTGEKVFLECVQDMDHENMFWYRQDPGLGLRLIYFSYDVKMKEKGDIPEGYSVSREKKERFSLILESASTNQTSMYLCASSGGTSGQETQYFGPGTRLLVL.

This clone was counted only a few times. The V and J genes are TRBV30 and TRBJ1-5; 10 bases fit TRBD1. The germline CDR1 and CDR2 sequences are GTSNPN and SVGIG (reference sequence). The length of the CDR3 is 18 residues. With 2 bases clipped from V and 2 bases from J, the junction kept 12 bases outside the gene matches. CDR3 sequence (DNA): TGTGCCTGGAGTCACCCCTCGGCTGGGACAGGGGGCAATCAGCCCCAGCATTTT. It codes for CAWSHPSAGTGGNQPQHF. Full variable domain (outside the CDR3, taken from reference TRBV30 and TRBJ1-5): SQTIHQWPATLVQPVGSPLSLECTVEGTSNPNLYWYRQAAGRGLQLLFYSVGIGQISSEVPQNLSASRPQDRQFILSSKKLLLSDSGFYLCAWSHPSAGTGGNQPQHFGDGTRLSIL.

The chain employs TRBV5-1 and TRBJ2-7; 7 bases fit TRBD1. Germline values: CDR1 SGHRS, CDR2 YFSETQ. Trimming at V came to 2 bases and at J to 5 bases, leaving 4 bases not matched to a gene. This CDR3 contains 13 residues. The CDR3 loop reads CASSFPGQNEQYF. Here the CDR3 DNA reads TGCGCCAGCAGCTTCCCGGGACAGAACGAGCAGTACTTC.

This chain connects TRBV5-1 to TRBJ2-5; 9 bases are a match to TRBD1. V dropped 3 bases and J dropped 6; count of bases not matched to a gene: 6. From germline, CDR1 is SGHRS and CDR2 YFSETQ. This CDR3 spans 14 amino acids. CDR3 region: CASSSTGGSQTQYF. CDR3 DNA: TGCGCCAGCAGCTCGACAGGGGGTAGTCAGACCCAGTACTTC.

The gene calls are TRBV7-2 and TRBJ2-1; 7 bases line up with TRBD1. This CDR3 spans 15 amino acids. Germline values: CDR1 SGHTA, CDR2 FQGNSA. Trimming removed 5 bases from V and 13 bases from J; junction bases left unmatched: 17. DNA for the CDR3: TGTGCCAGCAGCCCGTGGGGACAGCTCTCAACCGCCCAGTTCTTC. This encodes CASSPWGQLSTAQFF.

This rearrangement joins TRBV29-1 to TRBJ2-1, with D tentatively TRBD1 (6 bases). The CDR3 runs to 13 residues. Germline V gene lookup returns CDR1 SQVTM and CDR2 ANQGSEA. The V end was cut by 5 bases, the J end by 12 bases, with 20 bases between. CDR3 protein: CSVQDLGASRQFF. The CDR3 coding sequence is TGCAGCGTTCAGGATCTGGGGGCGTCACGGCAGTTCTTC.

The DNA for the CDR3 is TGTGCCAGCAGCTTAACGGGGACAGGGAGCGAGCAGTACTTC. As protein: CASSLTGTGSEQYF. The chain is built from TRBV7-2 and TRBJ2-7; the match to TRBD1 covers 9 bases. With V trimmed by 2 bases and J by 6 bases, 5 bases remained unmatched. CDR1 is SGHTA and CDR2 is FQGNSA in the germline V gene. The CDR3 sequence is 14 residues long.

The rearrangement uses TRBV6-5 and TRBJ1-1; weak D call: TRBD1 (6 bases). From germline, CDR1 is MNHEY and CDR2 SVGAGI. This CDR3 has 14 amino acids. The germline V and J ends were trimmed by 2 bases and 1 base, with 8 bases remaining between them. In DNA form, the CDR3 reads TGTGCCAGCAGTTACGGGGGCGGGAACACTGAAGCTTTCTTT. It encodes CASSYGGGNTEAFF.

V is TRBV9 and J is TRBJ2-2; no definite D call. This CDR3 contains 15 residues. The germline gives CDR1 SGDLS, CDR2 YYNGEE. Trimming shortened V by 3 bases and J by 1 base, and 10 bases separated the two germline ends. CDR3 region: CASSASRRNTGELFF. The CDR3 DNA reads TGTGCCAGCAGCGCTAGTCGGAGGAACACCGGGGAGCTGTTTTTT.

This chain joins TRBV25-1 and TRBJ1-4; D possibly corresponds to TRBD1 (6 bases). The germline V gene encodes CDR1 MGHDK and CDR2 SYGVNS. This CDR3 has 14 amino acids. The V gene lost 7 bases and the J gene lost 11 bases, with 20 bases spanning the gap. CDR3 DNA sequence: TGTGCCAGCATCCCCCCAGGAGGCCAGGGGAAACTGTTTTTT. This gives the protein CASIPPGGQGKLFF. Drawing the rest from reference TRBV25-1 and TRBJ1-4, the complete variable domain is EADIYQTPRYLVIGTGKKITLECSQTMGHDKMYWYQQDPGMELHLIHYSYGVNSTEKGDLSSESTVSRIRTEHFPLTLESARPSHTSQYLCASIPPGGQGKLFFGSGTQLSVL.

The rearrangement links TRBV6-5 to TRBJ2-3; TRBD1 agrees at 9 bases. The CDR3 has 14 residues. V shed 7 bases, J shed 2 bases, and the junction held 4 bases outside the gene matches. Germline values: CDR1 MNHEY, CDR2 SVGAGI. This chain's CDR3 is CASTTGGYTDTQYF. The CDR3 region has the DNA TGTGCCAGCACCACAGGGGGCTACACAGATACGCAGTATTTT.

V usage is TRBV5-1 and J usage is TRBJ2-7; D uncertain. Per germline, CDR1 SGHRS and CDR2 YFSETQ. The CDR3 totals 14 residues. Between the trimmed V and J ends, which lost 4 bases and 0 bases, there was a span of 11 bases. The CDR3 DNA reads TGCGCCAGCAGCCTACAGAGTTACTCCTACGAGCAGTACTTC. Its translation is CASSLQSYSYEQYF. The whole variable domain, remainder taken from reference TRBV5-1 and TRBJ2-7, is KAGVTQTPRYLIKTRGQQVTLSCSPISGHRSVSWYQQTPGQGLQFLFEYFSETQRNKGNFPGRFSGRQFSNSRSEMNVSTLELGDSALYLCASSLQSYSYEQYFGPGTRLTVT.

This chain connects TRBV19 to TRBJ2-7; 7 bases line up with TRBD1. Losses at the gene ends were 6 bases for V and 5 bases for J; bases not matched to a gene: 7. This CDR3 region has 13 residues. Germline loops: CDR1 LNHDA, CDR2 SQIVND (reference sequence). CDR3 sequence (DNA): TGTGCCAGTAGCTCAACAGGGGTGGACGAGCAGTACTTC. Protein sequence: CASSSTGVDEQYF. The whole variable domain, filled in from reference TRBV19 and TRBJ2-7, reads DGGITQSPKYLFRKEGQNVTLSCEQNLNHDAMYWYRQDPGQGLRLIYYSQIVNDFQKGDIAEGYSVSREKKESFPLTVTSAQKNPTAFYLCASSSTGVDEQYFGPGTRLTVT.